The 6 T cell receptor beta chains below come from one sample, sequenced in a study of long-term antiretroviral therapy in people with HIV (dated 2022 in TCRdb). Sequencing of the TRB variable region was done with the immunoSEQ hsTCRB v3.0 assay at survey level resolution. In TCRdb, the immuneACCESS table is reduced to in-frame sequences with V and J assigned. These tables do not hold every clone; where another copy was compared, an unresolved V gene accounts for under half, and the others remain unexplained. Within this sample are approximately 1,800 clones, with approximately 86% of them counted one time only. The ten most abundant clones make up approximately 3.6% of the sample. Sequences were derived from unsorted PBMCs, sampled 0.7 years after starting antiretroviral therapy. These TCRs come from a woman aged 50 to 60 with HIV.

V usage is TRBV2 and J usage is TRBJ2-7; 8 bases align to TRBD1. Germline V gives CDR1 SNHLY, CDR2 FYNNEI. The CDR3 is 14 residues long. The J segment lost 2 bases and the V segment lost 6 bases, leaving 6 bases of the junction unmatched. CDR3 region: CASRAGTGPYEQYF. The CDR3 region has the DNA TGTGCCAGCAGGGCCGGGACAGGTCCCTACGAGCAGTACTTC.

This clone has more than one count but fewer than ten. The rearrangement joins TRBV4-1 to TRBJ1-5; possibly TRBD1 for D (5 bases). The germline V gene encodes CDR1 MGHRA and CDR2 YSYEKL. The germline V and J ends were trimmed by 0 bases and 7 bases, with 16 bases remaining between them. This CDR3 comprises 16 residues. The CDR3 DNA reads TGCGCCAGCAGCCAAGATCGAGGCAGGGCTCAACAGCCCCAGCATTTT. Translation: CASSQDRGRAQQPQHF.

This sequence joins TRBV7-6 and TRBJ1-6; D is unresolved. The V gene lost 5 bases and the J gene lost 6 bases, with 32 bases spanning the gap. The CDR3 is made up of 21 amino acids. Germline V gene lookup returns CDR1 SGHVS and CDR2 FNYEAQ. The CDR3 DNA follows: TGTGCCAGCAGCCCCCAATCAGACTCACAGAGTTCTTTGCGTCGTAATTCACCCCTCCACTTT. Protein product: CASSPQSDSQSSLRRNSPLHF.

The chain links TRBV5-1 to TRBJ2-5; TRBD2 matches at 7 bases. The CDR3 length is 14 residues. Trimming at V came to 3 bases and at J to 1 base, leaving 3 bases not matched to a gene. CDR1 is SGHRS, CDR2 YFSETQ, per germline. The CDR3 DNA reads as TGCGCCAGCAGCTCGGGAGGCAGCCAAGAGACCCAGTACTTC. Protein: CASSSGGSQETQYF.

The chain recombines TRBV4-3 with TRBJ1-6; D not resolved. Trimming removed 3 bases at V and 8 bases at J, with 14 bases between. Germline lookup yields CDR1 LGHNA and CDR2 YSLEER. There are 15 residues in the CDR3. Here the CDR3 reads CASSQSNQEYSPLHF. For the CDR3, the DNA is TGCGCCAGCAGCCAGTCAAATCAGGAGTATTCACCCCTCCACTTT.

The chain combines TRBV19 with TRBJ1-4, with D hard to call. Germline CDR1 and CDR2: LNHDA and SQIVND (reference sequence). There are 15 residues in the CDR3. Trimming stripped 7 bases from V and 13 bases from J, with 25 bases between. The CDR3 loop is CASTLGSQHQKTLFF. The CDR3 DNA reads as TGTGCCAGTACCCTTGGAAGCCAGCATCAAAAAACACTGTTTTTT.